The rows below give T cell receptor beta chains drawn from one sample of a study of type 1 regulatory T cells. Using its own MiXCR run on the reads, TCRdb lists one record per CDR3 protein. The table records fewer than 20,000 distinct CDR3 sequences, more than 8.5% of them present only once. Material: CD4+ T cells, either the whole sample or a sorted fraction (not recorded which). These receptors originate from a human donor in good health. CDR3s include the opening cysteine and the closing phenylalanine or tryptophan. Each record gives: J gene, clone size, D gene, V gene, CDR3 DNA, CDR3 protein. D genes are given only for firm matches. Some rows mark clone size as missing; the rest say once, few, many or name a class of expanded clone.

TRBJ2-3 many - TRBV10-3 TGTGCCATCAGTGGACAGGATACGCAGTATTTT CAISGQDTQYF
TRBJ2-5 many TRBD2 TRBV4-3 TGCGCCAGCAGCTTGGGACTAGGCGATGGGACCCAGTACTTC CASSLGLGDGTQYF
TRBJ1-2 many TRBD1 TRBV20-1 TGCAGTGCTCGACGACAGGGGACCAGCTTGGCCTTC CSARRQGTSLAF
TRBJ2-7 many - TRBV5-1 TGCGCCAGCAGCTTGGGACAGGATCCCTCCTACGAGCAGTACTTC CASSLGQDPSYEQYF
TRBJ1-3 many - TRBV29-1 TGCAGCGTGACAGGCTCTGGAAACACCATATATTTT CSVTGSGNTIYF
TRBJ2-7 many - TRBV5-1 TGCGCCAGCAGCCCTGACAGGAATGGGCGCGAGCAGTACTTC CASSPDRNGREQYF
TRBJ2-6 many - TRBV5-1 TGCGCCAGCAGCTTGGTAGGGACCTCTGGGGCCAACGTCCTGACTTTC CASSLVGTSGANVLTF
TRBJ1-1 medium-sized - TRBV5-4 TGTGCCAGCAGCCCGGGTCGGGGAGGCTGGATTAACACTGAAGCTTTCTTT CASSPGRGGWINTEAFF
TRBJ2-7 many - TRBV20-1 TGCAGTGCCCCGAACGGCCTCTCCTACGAGCAGTACTTC CSAPNGLSYEQYF
TRBJ2-1 medium-sized - TRBV20-1 TGCAGTGCTCCGACCCCAGGAAGGCGGACGGAGCAGTTCTTC CSAPTPGRRTEQFF
TRBJ2-7 - - TRBV19 TGTGCCAGTAGTATAGATATCTCCTACGAGCAGTACTTC CASSIDISYEQYF
TRBJ1-2 many TRBD1 TRBV4-3 TGTGCCAGCAGCCAAACAGGGGGCTATGGCTACACCTTC CASSQTGGYGYTF
TRBJ1-2 once - TRBV20-1 TGCAGTGCATCACTACCTCGGGGCTACACCTTC CSASLPRGYTF
TRBJ2-3 - - TRBV20-1 TGCAGTGGAGTGGGGCGGCAGGATACGCAGTATTTT CSGVGRQDTQYF
TRBJ2-3 few TRBD2 TRBV20-1 TGCAGTGCTACATCTAGCGGGAGTCAAGATACGCAGTATTTT CSATSSGSQDTQYF
TRBJ1-2 medium-sized TRBD1 TRBV15 TGTGCCACACGGCGGGGACAGGGACCCTACACCTTC CATRRGQGPYTF
TRBJ2-1 - TRBD2 TRBV6-6 TGTGCCGCCTCCCAGCGGGAGGGCAATGAGCAGTTCTTC CAASQREGNEQFF
TRBJ2-1 - - TRBV7-2 TGTGCCAGCAGCTTAGTAAGCTATAGCTCCTACAATGAGCAGTTCTTC CASSLVSYSSYNEQFF
TRBJ2-2 many - TRBV5-1 TGCGCCAGCAGCGCCGGGACGTCGAACACCGGGGAGCTGTTTTTT CASSAGTSNTGELFF
TRBJ2-7 many - TRBV6-2/TRBV6-3 TGTGCCAGCAGCCGGGACACCTACGAGCAGTACTTC CASSRDTYEQYF
TRBJ2-5 few TRBD1 TRBV2 TGTGCCAGCAGCGGACAGGGGGAGACCCAGTACTTC CASSGQGETQYF
TRBJ2-5 many - TRBV10-3 TGTGCCATCGGGCAAGCCCAGAACCAAGAGACCCAGTACTTC CAIGQAQNQETQYF
TRBJ1-1 few - TRBV20-1 TGCAGTGCTAGACAATCTGCCGGGGGTGGCACTGAAGCTTTCTTT CSARQSAGGGTEAFF
TRBJ1-6 many - TRBV6-5 TGTGCCAGCAGACCGGGACTGCCTAATTCACCCCTCCACTTT CASRPGLPNSPLHF
TRBJ2-1 many TRBD2 TRBV4-2 TGTGCCAGCAGCCAAGAGGCGGGAGGACCCCCCATTGAGCAGTTCTTC CASSQEAGGPPIEQFF
TRBJ2-1 many - TRBV20-1 TGCAGTGCTAGAGACCCTAGGGTAGGGGCAAACAATGAGCAGTTCTTC CSARDPRVGANNEQFF
TRBJ2-5 - - TRBV10-2 TGCGCCAGCAGTGATTCAGGGGCCCTCCGAGAGACCCAGTACTTC CASSDSGALRETQYF
TRBJ1-1 few - TRBV5-1 TGCGCCAGCAGCTTGCGGACGGACACTGAAGCTTTCTTT CASSLRTDTEAFF
TRBJ2-1 few - TRBV6-1 TGTGCCAGCAGTGACGGACTATGGGGTTACAATGAGCAGTTCTTC CASSDGLWGYNEQFF
TRBJ1-5 few - TRBV20-1 TGCAGTGCTCGGCACGGGGGGAAGAATCAGCCCCAGCATTTT CSARHGGKNQPQHF
TRBJ2-2 many - TRBV10-3 TGTGCCATCAGTGGGGGCCAGGGGCAGACCGGGGAGCTGTTTTTT CAISGGQGQTGELFF
TRBJ2-4 - - TRBV11-2 TGTGCCAGCAGCCCGATGACAGTCCTCAAAAACATTCAGTACTTC CASSPMTVLKNIQYF
TRBJ2-1 - TRBD1 TRBV5-5 TGTGCCAGCAGCTTGGGTGGGACAGGGGGCTACAATGAGCAGTTCTTC CASSLGGTGGYNEQFF
TRBJ2-1 many TRBD2 TRBV24-1 TGTGCCACCAGTGATCCCACTTTAGCGGGAGTGCGGGAGCAGTTCTTC CATSDPTLAGVREQFF
TRBJ2-5 few TRBD2 TRBV2 TGTGCCAGCAGTGAAGGAGCGGGAGGCTTGGAGACCCAGTACTTC CASSEGAGGLETQYF
TRBJ2-1 many - TRBV29-1 TGCAGCCCCTCCACCTACAATGAGCAGTTCTTC CSPSTYNEQFF
TRBJ2-3 many TRBD2 TRBV3-1 TGTGCCAGCAGCCAAATCCCGGCCGGGACTAGTTTTCGTGCTACGCAGTATTTT CASSQIPAGTSFRATQYF
TRBJ2-4 - - TRBV6-2/TRBV6-3 TGTGCCAGCACCCTTGGGGACTCAACAGAGGGCATTCAGTACTTC CASTLGDSTEGIQYF
TRBJ2-1 many TRBD1 TRBV29-1 TGCAGCGCTATGGGACAGGGGTCCTACAATGAGCAGTTCTTC CSAMGQGSYNEQFF
TRBJ2-2 medium-sized - TRBV7-2 TGTGCCAGCAGCTCCCCGGGCGGGGAGCTGTTTTTT CASSSPGGELFF
TRBJ2-1 many TRBD2 TRBV7-9 TGTGCCAGCAGCTCCTACGGATTGGCGGGAGGAATTAAGCAGTTCTTC CASSSYGLAGGIKQFF
TRBJ2-5 few - TRBV5-1 TGCGCCAGCAGCTTTAGCTCTGGCGGGGAGACCCAGTACTTC CASSFSSGGETQYF
TRBJ2-3 few - TRBV29-1 TGCAGCTTCTTCTCGGCCTCCGCAGGAGATACGCAGTATTTT CSFFSASAGDTQYF
TRBJ2-1 - TRBD2 TRBV7-8 TGTGCCAGCAGCCCAAGACTAGCGGGAGGGTACAATGAGCAGTTCTTC CASSPRLAGGYNEQFF
TRBJ1-1 many - TRBV19 TGTGCCAGTAGTCTCGGGACCACGGCCGGAGCTTTCTTT CASSLGTTAGAFF
TRBJ2-5 few - TRBV5-1 TGCGCCAGCAGCTCGGGCCTCTTCGGGGAGACCCAGTACTTC CASSSGLFGETQYF
TRBJ2-1 many TRBD2 TRBV20-1 TGCAGTGCTAGGTCCGGACTAGCGGGACCTGGAGGTGATGAGCAGTTCTTC CSARSGLAGPGGDEQFF
TRBJ1-4 few TRBD1 TRBV7-9 TGTGCCAGCAGCCCTGGGACAGGCCTCGCGAATGAAAAACTGTTTTTT CASSPGTGLANEKLFF
TRBJ1-6 - - TRBV27 TGTGCCAGCAGTTTTTGGGGAATTGGTTCACCCCTCCACTTT CASSFWGIGSPLHF
TRBJ1-5 - TRBD1 TRBV20-1 TGCAGTGCTAGAGGAGACAGGGCGGAGTATAGCAATCAGCCCCAGCATTTT CSARGDRAEYSNQPQHF
TRBJ2-2 few - TRBV20-1 TGCAGTGCTAGAGACCGCGCCGGGGAGCTGTTTTTT CSARDRAGELFF
TRBJ2-2 - - TRBV7-9 TGTGCCAGCAGCTCTACGGGGGCTTACAACGCGAACACCGGGGAGCTGTTTTTT CASSSTGAYNANTGELFF
TRBJ2-7 many TRBD2 TRBV20-1 TGCAGTGCTAGAGATATGACTAGCGGGAGGGCCCATTCCTACGAGCAGTACTTC CSARDMTSGRAHSYEQYF
TRBJ1-3 many - TRBV10-3 TGTGCCATCGCCTCAGGGACTGGAAACACCATATATTTT CAIASGTGNTIYF